This T cell receptor (beta chain) was recovered during a study of shared T cell receptors in the human thymus. Repertoires were generated with immunoSEQ multiplex PCR, while TCRdb's copy carries only in-frame clones and drops some. The profile shows almost 550,000 clones, 70% to 80% of them singletons. This clone was counted once. The CDR3 extends over 14 amino acids. Germline trimming cut 6 bases from V and 2 bases from J; bases unmatched to any gene: 5. Germline V CDR1 and CDR2: SEHNR, FQNEAQ (reference sequence). The same sample was also used in a study of human thymus T cells.

This chain links TRBV7-9 with TRBJ2-7; 9 nucleotides match TRBD2. This TCR derives from a boy younger than two with a congenital heart defect. Sequences were obtained from thymocytes. CDR3 sequence: CASRASGATYEQYF. The CDR3 DNA is TGTGCCAGCAGGGCTAGCGGGGCAACCTACGAGCAGTACTTC.